This T cell receptor (beta chain) was sequenced for a study of CD8 T cells in ankylosing spondylitis. TCRdb used MiXCR to reprocess the 5' RACE reads, holding one entry per CDR3 protein. The table has 150,000 or so distinct CDR3 sequences, roughly 30% seen once. Trimming stripped 2 bases from V and 1 base from J, with 5 bases between. CDR1 and CDR2 (germline): SGHAT, FQNNGV. This CDR3 spans 13 amino acids. The chain joins TRBV11-2 to TRBJ1-1, with D uncertain. The sample comprised synovial fluid, either unsorted or a sorted T cell fraction (not recorded which). This TCR derives from a male donor with ankylosing spondylitis. The CDR3 loop reads CASSLIGNTEAFF. CDR3 DNA sequence: TGTGCCAGCAGCTTAATAGGGAACACTGAAGCTTTCTTT.